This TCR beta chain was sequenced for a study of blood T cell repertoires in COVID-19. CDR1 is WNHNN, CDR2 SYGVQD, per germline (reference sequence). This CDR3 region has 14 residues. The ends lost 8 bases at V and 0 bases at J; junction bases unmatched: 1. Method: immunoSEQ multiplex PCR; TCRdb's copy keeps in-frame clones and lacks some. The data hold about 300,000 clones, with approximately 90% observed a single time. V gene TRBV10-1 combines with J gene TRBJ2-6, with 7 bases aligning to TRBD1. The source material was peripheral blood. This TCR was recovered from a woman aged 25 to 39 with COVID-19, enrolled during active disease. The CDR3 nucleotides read TGCGCCAGCGCAGGGGGCTCTGGGGCCAACGTCCTGACTTTC. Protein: CASAGGSGANVLTF.